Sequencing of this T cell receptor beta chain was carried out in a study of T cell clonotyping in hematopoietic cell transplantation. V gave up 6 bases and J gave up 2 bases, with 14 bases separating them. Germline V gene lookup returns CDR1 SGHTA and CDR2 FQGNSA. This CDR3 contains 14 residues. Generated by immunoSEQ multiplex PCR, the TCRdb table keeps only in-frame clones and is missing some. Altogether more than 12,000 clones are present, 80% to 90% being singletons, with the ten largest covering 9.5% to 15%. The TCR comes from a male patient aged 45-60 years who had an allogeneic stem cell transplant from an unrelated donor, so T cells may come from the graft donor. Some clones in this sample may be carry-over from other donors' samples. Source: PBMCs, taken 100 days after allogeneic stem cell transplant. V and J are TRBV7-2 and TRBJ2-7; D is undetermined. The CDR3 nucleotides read TGTGCCAGCAGTAGTGGACCGCTACCCTACGAGCAGTACTTC. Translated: CASSSGPLPYEQYF.